The 7 T cell receptor beta chains given below trace back to one sample, sequenced in a study of T cells expressing NK-cell markers. From its re-call of the 5' RACE reads, TCRdb lists each CDR3 protein once, without DNA. The repertoire table contains some 110,000 distinct CDR3 sequences. The sequencing sample was made of blood T cells: a sorted CD56 or NKG2C T cell subset, CD4+ or CD8+ T cells, or bulk PBMC T cells (not recorded which). These receptors all come from a woman aged 18 to 69 in good health.

V gene TRBV29-1 combines with J gene TRBJ2-5; TCRdb's D call of TRBD1 is untestable without DNA. This CDR3 is built from 15 residues. The germline CDR1 and CDR2 sequences are SQVTM and ANQGSEA. The CDR3 sequence is CSVAGATGWGETQYF.

The V gene is TRBV20-1, the J gene TRBJ2-3. CDR1 is DFQATT, CDR2 SNEGSKA, per germline (reference sequence). This CDR3 contains 14 residues. Here the CDR3 reads CSALRSVLTDTQYF.

The chain employs TRBV20-1 and TRBJ2-5; TCRdb proposes TRBD1, but this gene call is untestable without DNA. CDR3 size: 16 residues. Germline V lookup: CDR1 DFQATT, CDR2 SNEGSKA (reference sequence). The CDR3 loop is CSARILAGEPQETQYF.

The chain combines TRBV6-6 with TRBJ1-6; with no DNA, the TCRdb D assignment of TRBD1 cannot be verified. The CDR3 is 13 residues long. Germline CDR1 and CDR2: MNHNY and SVGAGI (reference sequence). The CDR3: CASSDEGGSPLHF.

V gene TRBV27 combines with J gene TRBJ2-7; TCRdb's D gene call, TRBD1, goes unchecked for lack of DNA. Germline V gene sequence: CDR1 MNHEY, CDR2 SMNVEV (reference sequence). This CDR3 has 14 amino acids. CDR3 protein: CASSFGTGAYEQYF.

V usage is TRBV5-6 and J usage is TRBJ1-3; TCRdb returns TRBD1, unconfirmable since there is no DNA. The length of the CDR3 is 16 residues. Germline assignment: CDR1 SGHDT and CDR2 YYEEEE. Here the CDR3 reads CASSQRDRETGNTIYF.

The chain employs TRBV29-1 and TRBJ1-2; TCRdb names TRBD1, which stays unverified in the absence of DNA. CDR3 length: 14 amino acids. CDR1 is SQVTM and CDR2 is ANQGSEA in the germline V gene. This CDR3 is CSVVRTGGSYGYTF.